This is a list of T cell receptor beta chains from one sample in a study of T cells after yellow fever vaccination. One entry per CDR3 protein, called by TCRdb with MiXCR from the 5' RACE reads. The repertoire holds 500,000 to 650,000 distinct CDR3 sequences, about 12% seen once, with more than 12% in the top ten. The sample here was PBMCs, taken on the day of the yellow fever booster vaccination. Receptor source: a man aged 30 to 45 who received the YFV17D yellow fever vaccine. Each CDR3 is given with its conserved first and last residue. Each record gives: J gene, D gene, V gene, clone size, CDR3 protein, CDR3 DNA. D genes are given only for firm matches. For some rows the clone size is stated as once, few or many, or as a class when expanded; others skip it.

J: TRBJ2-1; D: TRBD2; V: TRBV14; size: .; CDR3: CASSQDRRGGVDSYNEQFF; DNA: TGTGCCAGCAGCCAAGATCGGCGTGGGGGGGTGGACTCCTACAATGAGCAGTTCTTC
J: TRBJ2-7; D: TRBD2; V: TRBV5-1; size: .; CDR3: CASSLETSGIYEQYF; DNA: TGCGCCAGCAGCTTGGAAACTAGCGGGATATACGAGCAGTACTTC
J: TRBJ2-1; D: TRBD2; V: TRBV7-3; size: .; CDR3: CASSLFVSLSRIAGDNEQFF; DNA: TGTGCCAGCAGCTTATTTGTGTCCCTCAGTAGAATAGCGGGTGACAATGAGCAGTTCTTC
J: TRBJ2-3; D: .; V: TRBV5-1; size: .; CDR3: CASSLARGPSTDTQYF; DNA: TGCGCCAGCAGCTTGGCCAGGGGACCTAGCACAGATACGCAGTATTTT
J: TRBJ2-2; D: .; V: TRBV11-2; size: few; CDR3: CASSENNWDWALFF; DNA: TGTGCCAGCAGCGAAAACAATTGGGACTGGGCGCTGTTTTTT
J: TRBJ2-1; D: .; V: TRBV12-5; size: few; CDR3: CASGTRTVDKQFF; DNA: TGTGCTAGTGGTACCCGGACAGTAGATAAGCAGTTCTTC
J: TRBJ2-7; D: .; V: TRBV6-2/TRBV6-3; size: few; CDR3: CASSYGSPPEQYF; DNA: TGTGCCAGCAGTTACGGCTCCCCGCCAGAGCAGTACTTC
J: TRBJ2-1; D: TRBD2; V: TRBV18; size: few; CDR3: CASSPGGRAVEQFF; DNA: TGTGCCAGCTCACCGGGCGGGAGGGCCGTTGAGCAGTTCTTC
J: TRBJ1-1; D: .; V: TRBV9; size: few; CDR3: CASSAYVGQLDTEAFF; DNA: TGTGCCAGCAGCGCCTACGTGGGTCAACTAGACACTGAAGCTTTCTTT
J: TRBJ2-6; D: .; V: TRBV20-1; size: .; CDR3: CSARALPGQKRSGANVLTF; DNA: TGCAGTGCTAGAGCGCTTCCGGGCCAAAAGCGATCTGGGGCCAACGTCCTGACTTTC
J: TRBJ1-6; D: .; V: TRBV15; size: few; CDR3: CATSRDLLGTNSPLHF; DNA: TGTGCCACCAGCAGAGATCTATTAGGGACTAATTCACCCCTCCACTTT
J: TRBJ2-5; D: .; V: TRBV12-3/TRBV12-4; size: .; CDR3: CASSTTGNLETQYF; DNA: TGTGCCAGCAGCACAACGGGGAACCTGGAGACCCAGTACTTC
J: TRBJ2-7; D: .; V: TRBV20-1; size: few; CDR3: CSARRADTSYEQYF; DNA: TGCAGTGCTAGACGTGCGGACACCTCCTACGAGCAGTACTTC
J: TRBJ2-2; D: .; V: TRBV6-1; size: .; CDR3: CASSPRTVNTGELFF; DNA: TGTGCCAGCAGTCCACGGACTGTTAACACCGGGGAGCTGTTTTTT
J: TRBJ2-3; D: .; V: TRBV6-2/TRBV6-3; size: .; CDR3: CASGPPTDTQYF; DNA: TGTGCCAGCGGGCCACCCACAGATACGCAGTATTTT
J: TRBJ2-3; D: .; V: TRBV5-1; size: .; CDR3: CASSFSTGEDPQYF; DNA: TGCGCCAGCAGCTTCTCGACGGGAGAGGACCCGCAGTATTTT